The 21 T cell receptor beta chains below were found in one sample sequenced in a study of cytomegalovirus exposure and HLA in healthy donors. Primers for the PCR totalled 60 Vbeta and 13 Jbeta. Assay: immunoSEQ multiplex PCR; the TCRdb copy retains only in-frame clones and omits some. Counted here are approximately 260,000 clones, almost 85% occurring once; the ten biggest clones make up roughly 2%. Input material: PBMCs. The origin of the receptors is a woman aged 40 to 49 in good health and CMV-seropositive.

The V gene is TRBV18, the J gene TRBJ1-5; tentatively, D is TRBD1 (5 bases). The CDR3 has 15 amino acids. Germline loops: CDR1 KGHSH, CDR2 LQKENI. V lost 3 bases and J lost 4, with 13 bases in between. This CDR3 is CASSPLAGLNQPQHF. Here the CDR3 DNA reads TGTGCCAGCTCACCCCTAGCGGGACTTAATCAGCCCCAGCATTTT.

This clone was seen only once. The chain recombines TRBV5-1 with TRBJ1-2; tentative D call: TRBD1 (5 bases). The germline V gene encodes CDR1 SGHRS and CDR2 YFSETQ. Trimming took off 0 bases at V and 8 bases at J, with 14 bases between the two ends. There are 14 residues in the CDR3. CDR3 sequence (DNA): TGCGCCAGCAGCTTGGACAGGCCTCTAGACGGCTACACCTTC. It translates to CASSLDRPLDGYTF.

The V call is TRBV9, the J call TRBJ2-2, with TRBD2 matching 11 bases. The CDR3 consists of 14 residues. With 4 bases clipped from V and 8 bases from J, the junction kept 4 bases outside the gene matches. Looked up from germline, CDR1 is SGDLS and CDR2 is YYNGEE. DNA of the CDR3: TGTGCCAGCAGCTATACTAGCGGGGGAGGGGAGCTGTTTTTT. Residues: CASSYTSGGGELFF.

Notes on this clone: A read error may account for a junction end that differs from germline. V and J are TRBV7-9 and TRBJ1-4; TRBD1 agrees at 7 bases. The germline V gene encodes CDR1 SEHNR and CDR2 FQNEAQ (reference sequence). The CDR3 has 13 amino acids. The CDR3 loop reads CSSSGTANEKLFF. In nucleotides, the CDR3 is TGTTCCAGCAGCGGGACAGCTAATGAAAAACTGTTTTTT.

The V call is TRBV6-6, the J call TRBJ1-2, with 8 bases lining up with TRBD1. Germline V gene data show CDR1 as MNHNY and CDR2 as SVGAGI (reference sequence). There are 14 residues in the CDR3. Trimming took 5 bases from V and 4 from J; bases not matched to a gene: 6. In DNA form, the CDR3 reads TGTGCCAGCAGTAGGGTTCAGGGGGCCTATGGCTACACCTTC. It specifies CASSRVQGAYGYTF.

V gene TRBV30 combines with J gene TRBJ2-4, with 9 bases identical to TRBD2. Germline-derived CDR1 and CDR2 are GTSNPN and SVGIG (reference sequence). Trimming at V came to 4 bases and at J to 3 bases, leaving 7 bases not matched to a gene. The CDR3 consists of 15 residues. The CDR3 DNA sequence: TGTGCCTGGATCCCTAGCGGGGAAAGCAAAAACATTCAGTACTTC. Its translation is CAWIPSGESKNIQYF.

The chain has TRBV19 and TRBJ2-3; possibly TRBD2 for D (6 bases). Trimming removed 9 bases from V and 3 bases from J, with 13 bases in between. CDR1 and CDR2 (germline): LNHDA, SQIVND (reference sequence). The CDR3 is 13 residues long. The CDR3 here is CASCVTRTDTQYF. CDR3 bases: TGTGCCAGCTGTGTGACTAGGACAGATACGCAGTATTTT.

CDR3: CAWSSLAAYEQYF. DNA for the CDR3: TGTGCCTGGTCCTCCCTAGCGGCCTACGAGCAGTACTTC. V and J are TRBV30 and TRBJ2-7; 7 positions match TRBD2. V was pared by 5 bases and J by 2 bases, with 6 bases of the junction left unmatched. CDR3 length: 13 amino acids. Looked up from germline, CDR1 is GTSNPN and CDR2 is SVGIG (reference sequence).

The chain joins TRBV7-2 to TRBJ2-2; TRBD1 is a possible D gene (5 bases). The CDR3 runs to 17 residues. The germline V and J ends were trimmed by 4 bases and 3 bases, with 18 bases remaining between them. Germline V lookup: CDR1 SGHTA, CDR2 FQGNSA. The CDR3 here is CASSSPTANSDTGELFF. DNA of the CDR3: TGTGCCAGCAGCTCCCCGACAGCCAACTCTGACACCGGGGAGCTGTTTTTT.

The chain recombines TRBV28 with TRBJ2-5; D is perhaps TRBD2 (5 bases). Looked up from germline, CDR1 is MDHEN and CDR2 is SYDVKM. The CDR3 sequence is 12 residues long. Between the trimmed V and J ends, which lost 5 bases and 3 bases, there was a span of 7 bases. CDR3 residues: CASSGGKETQYF. Here the CDR3 DNA reads TGTGCCAGCAGTGGAGGAAAAGAGACCCAGTACTTC.

The genes are TRBV14 and TRBJ1-1, with D tentatively TRBD1 (6 bases). CDR3 length equals 15 residues. Trimming left V 4 bases short and J 1 base short, with 13 bases between. The germline gives CDR1 SGHDN, CDR2 FVKESK. CDR3 in amino acids: CASSLRWGQNTEAFF. As DNA, the CDR3 is TGTGCCAGCAGCCTACGTTGGGGGCAGAACACTGAAGCTTTCTTT.

The chain has TRBV2 and TRBJ2-3; 9 bases agree with TRBD1. This CDR3 is 16 amino acids long. Germline V gene sequence: CDR1 SNHLY, CDR2 FYNNEI. Unmatched junction bases numbered 7, after V lost 6 bases and J lost 0 bases. The CDR3 bases are TGTGCCAGCAGGGTACTCGGGACAGGGAGCACAGATACGCAGTATTTT. Amino acids: CASRVLGTGSTDTQYF.

This clone was detected only once. The J gene is TRBJ1-6, the V gene TRBV6-5; 10 bases fit TRBD1. Germline lookup yields CDR1 MNHEY and CDR2 SVGAGI. V lost 4 bases, J lost 8 bases, and 2 bases stayed unmatched. This CDR3 region has 14 residues. Here the CDR3 DNA reads TGTGCCAGCAGTTTTGGGACAGGGGATTCACCCCTCCACTTT. This translates into CASSFGTGDSPLHF.

V gene TRBV30 combines with J gene TRBJ1-6; TRBD1 matches at 7 bases. This CDR3 spans 15 amino acids. J lost 8 bases, V lost 2 bases, and 9 bases had no gene match. In germline, CDR1 is GTSNPN, CDR2 SVGIG (reference sequence). CDR3 amino acids: CAWSYTRDRYSPLHF. The CDR3 nucleotides read TGTGCCTGGAGTTACACCCGGGACAGATATTCACCCCTCCACTTT.

The J gene is TRBJ1-1, the V gene TRBV6-5; D is possibly TRBD1 (5 bases). The CDR3 contains 14 residues. V lost 4 bases to trimming and J lost 1 base, with 10 bases between them. Germline CDR1 reads MNHEY; CDR2 reads SVGAGI. CDR3 nucleotide sequence: TGTGCCAGCAGTTTTTCAGGGCAGAACACTGAAGCTTTCTTT. It specifies CASSFSGQNTEAFF.

The chain joins TRBV28 to TRBJ1-2, with D maybe TRBD1 (6 bases). Per germline, CDR1 MDHEN and CDR2 SYDVKM. CDR3 size: 14 residues. The ends were cut back, 5 bases at V and 0 bases at J, with 10 bases in the middle. The CDR3 loop is CASSTGLANYGYTF. In DNA, the CDR3 is TGTGCCAGCAGTACAGGGCTAGCTAACTATGGCTACACCTTC.

This chain connects TRBV7-2 to TRBJ1-1; D gene unclear. The V gene lost 7 bases and the J gene lost 0 bases, with 21 bases spanning the gap. The length of the CDR3 is 17 residues. Germline V gene sequence: CDR1 SGHTA, CDR2 FQGNSA. Here the CDR3 reads CASTQDSVSTMNTEAFF. As DNA, the CDR3 is TGTGCCAGCACCCAAGACTCGGTATCCACTATGAACACTGAAGCTTTCTTT. Variable domain in full (rest from reference TRBV7-2 and TRBJ1-1): GAGVSQSPSNKVTEKGKDVELRCDPISGHTALYWYRQSLGQGLEFLIYFQGNSAPDKSGLPSDRFSAERTGGSVSTLTIQRTQQEDSAVYLCASTQDSVSTMNTEAFFGQGTRLTVV.

The rearrangement uses TRBV2 and TRBJ2-3; 7 bases map to TRBD1. This CDR3 is 14 amino acids long. From germline, CDR1 is SNHLY and CDR2 FYNNEI. The V gene end was trimmed by 9 bases and the J gene end by 0 bases; junction bases not matched to a gene: 6. CDR3 bases: TGTGCCAGTGACCCGGGACAGAGCACAGATACGCAGTATTTT. Its translation is CASDPGQSTDTQYF.

This clone was counted a few times. The V call is TRBV29-1, the J call TRBJ2-1; D gene unclear. Trimming pared 3 bases from V and 4 bases from J, leaving 7 bases between. The germline CDR1 and CDR2 sequences are SQVTM and ANQGSEA. This CDR3 is built from 12 residues. As DNA, the CDR3 is TGCAGCGTTGAGAGGCAGTACAATGAGCAGTTCTTC. It encodes CSVERQYNEQFF.

V usage is TRBV9 and J usage is TRBJ2-7, with 8 bases aligning to TRBD2. The CDR3 loop spans 16 amino acids. Trimming removed 0 bases from V and 3 bases from J; junction bases left unmatched: 8. CDR1 and CDR2 from the germline V gene are SGDLS and YYNGEE. CDR3: CASSVEARGGIYEQYF. The CDR3, as DNA: TGTGCCAGCAGCGTAGAGGCCCGGGGGGGCATCTACGAGCAGTACTTC.

This clone was seen a few times. The V and J genes are TRBV6-1 and TRBJ2-2, with 12 bases lining up with TRBD1. J was trimmed by 9 bases and V by 7 bases; bases with no gene match: 6. The germline V gene has CDR1 MNHNS and CDR2 SASEGT. This CDR3 spans 14 amino acids. The DNA for the CDR3 is TGTGCCAGCACCCCGGGACAGGGGGCTCGGGAGCTGTTTTTT. Translation gives CASTPGQGARELFF.